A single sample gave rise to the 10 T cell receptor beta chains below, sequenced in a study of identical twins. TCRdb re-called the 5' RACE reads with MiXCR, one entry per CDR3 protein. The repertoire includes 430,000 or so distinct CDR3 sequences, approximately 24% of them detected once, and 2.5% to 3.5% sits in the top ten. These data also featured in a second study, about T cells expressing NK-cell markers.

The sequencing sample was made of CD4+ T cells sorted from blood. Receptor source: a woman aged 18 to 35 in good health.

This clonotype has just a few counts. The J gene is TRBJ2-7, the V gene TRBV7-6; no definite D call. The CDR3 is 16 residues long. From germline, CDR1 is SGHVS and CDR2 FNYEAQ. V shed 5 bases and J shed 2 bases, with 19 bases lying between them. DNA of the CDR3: TGTGCCAGCAGCGCGCACACCGGCTCTCCAGCCTACGAGCAGTACTTC. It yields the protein CASSAHTGSPAYEQYF. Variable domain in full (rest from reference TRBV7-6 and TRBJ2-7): GAGVSQSPRYKVTKRGQDVALRCDPISGHVSLYWYRQALGQGPEFLTYFNYEAQQDKSGLPNDRFSAERPEGSISTLTIQRTEQRDSAMYRCASSAHTGSPAYEQYFGPGTRLTVT.

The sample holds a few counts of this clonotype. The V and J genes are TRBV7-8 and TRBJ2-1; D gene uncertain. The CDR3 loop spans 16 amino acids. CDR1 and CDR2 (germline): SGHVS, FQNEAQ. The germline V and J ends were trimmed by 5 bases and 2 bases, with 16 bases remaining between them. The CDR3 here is CASSIGSSAPYNEQFF. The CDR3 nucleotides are TGTGCCAGCAGCATAGGGTCCTCGGCCCCCTACAATGAGCAGTTCTTC.

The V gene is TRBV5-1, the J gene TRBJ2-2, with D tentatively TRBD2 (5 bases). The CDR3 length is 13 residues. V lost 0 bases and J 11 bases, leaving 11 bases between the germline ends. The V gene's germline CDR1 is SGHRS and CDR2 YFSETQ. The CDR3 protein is CASSLAEGRELFF. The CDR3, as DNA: TGCGCCAGCAGCTTGGCCGAGGGAAGAGAGCTGTTTTTT.

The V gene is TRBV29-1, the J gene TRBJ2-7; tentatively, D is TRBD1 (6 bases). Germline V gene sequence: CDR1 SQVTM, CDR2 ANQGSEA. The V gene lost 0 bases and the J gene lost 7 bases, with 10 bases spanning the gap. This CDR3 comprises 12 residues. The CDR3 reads CSVEDLDREQYF. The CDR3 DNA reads TGCAGCGTTGAAGACCTCGACAGGGAGCAGTACTTC.

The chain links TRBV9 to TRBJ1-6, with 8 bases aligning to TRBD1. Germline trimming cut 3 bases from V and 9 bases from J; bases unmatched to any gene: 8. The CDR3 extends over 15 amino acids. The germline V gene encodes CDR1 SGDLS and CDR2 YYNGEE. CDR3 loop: CASSAEPGGGSPLHF. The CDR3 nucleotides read TGTGCCAGCAGCGCGGAACCAGGGGGCGGTTCACCCCTCCACTTT.

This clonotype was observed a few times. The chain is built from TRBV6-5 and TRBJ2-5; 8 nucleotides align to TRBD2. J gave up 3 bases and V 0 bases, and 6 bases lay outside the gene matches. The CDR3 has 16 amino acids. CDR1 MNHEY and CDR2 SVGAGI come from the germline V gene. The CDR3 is CASSYSTSGREETQYF. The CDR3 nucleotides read TGTGCCAGCAGTTACTCGACGTCCGGGAGGGAAGAGACCCAGTACTTC.

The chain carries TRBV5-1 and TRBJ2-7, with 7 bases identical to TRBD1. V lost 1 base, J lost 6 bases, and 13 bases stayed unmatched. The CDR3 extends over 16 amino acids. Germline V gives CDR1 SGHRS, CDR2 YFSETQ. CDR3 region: CASSLLSVAGGSEQYF. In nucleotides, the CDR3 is TGCGCCAGCAGCTTGCTCTCGGTGGCAGGGGGAAGCGAGCAGTACTTC.

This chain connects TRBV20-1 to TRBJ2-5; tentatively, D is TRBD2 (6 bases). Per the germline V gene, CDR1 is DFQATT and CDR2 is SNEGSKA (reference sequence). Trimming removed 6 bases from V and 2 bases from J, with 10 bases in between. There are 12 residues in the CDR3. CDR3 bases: TGCAGTGCGCCGGGAGTACAAGAGACCCAGTACTTC. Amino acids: CSAPGVQETQYF.

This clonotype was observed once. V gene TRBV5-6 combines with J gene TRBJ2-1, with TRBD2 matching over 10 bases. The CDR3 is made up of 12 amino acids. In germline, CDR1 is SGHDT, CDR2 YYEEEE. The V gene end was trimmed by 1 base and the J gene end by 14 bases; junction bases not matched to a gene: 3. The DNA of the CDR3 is TGTGCCAGCAGCTTGTCCCTAGCGGGAGAGTTCTTC. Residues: CASSLSLAGEFF.

The CDR3 DNA reads TGTGCCAGCAGCTTTCCTCCGGGACTCCAACTCCATTCCTACAATGAGCAGTTCTTC. Translation gives CASSFPPGLQLHSYNEQFF. The chain joins TRBV11-2 to TRBJ2-1; maybe TRBD2 (6 bases). From germline, CDR1 is SGHAT and CDR2 FQNNGV. The ends were cut back, 3 bases at V and 1 base at J, with 22 bases in the middle. CDR3 length: 19 amino acids.